A single sample is the source of the 27 T cell receptor beta chains below, sequenced in a study of metastatic and nonmetastatic thyroid tumors. TCRdb redid the clone calls on the PCR reads using MiXCR. In the table there are 39,000 or so clones, approximately 20% of which are singletons. Every patient underwent thyroid surgery untreated. Sample: blood. These receptors all stem from a female donor with papillary thyroid cancer or a benign thyroid nodule (not recorded which). Some clones in this sample may be carry-over from other donors' samples.

Many counts were recorded for this clone. V and J are TRBV19 and TRBJ2-7; either TRBD1 or TRBD2 may supply D (5 bases each). The CDR3 runs 13 residues. Germline V gene data show CDR1 as LNHDA and CDR2 as SQIVND (reference sequence). V was pared by 5 bases and J by 6 bases, with 14 bases between. As DNA, the CDR3 is TGTGCCAGTAGTCCCCGTCCCGGGACCGAGCAGTACTTC. Translating gives CASSPRPGTEQYF. Full variable domain (outside the CDR3, taken from reference TRBV19 and TRBJ2-7): DGGITQSPKYLFRKEGQNVTLSCEQNLNHDAMYWYRQDPGQGLRLIYYSQIVNDFQKGDIAEGYSVSREKKESFPLTVTSAQKNPTAFYLCASSPRPGTEQYFGPGTRLTVT.

This chain connects TRBV7-2 to TRBJ2-7; a weak D match, TRBD1 (5 bases). The ends were cut back, 5 bases at V and 4 bases at J, with 15 bases in the middle. The germline CDR1 and CDR2 sequences are SGHTA and FQGNSA. This CDR3 has 14 amino acids. CDR3 region: CASSPYGQGYEQYF. CDR3 nucleotide sequence: TGTGCCAGCAGCCCTTATGGACAAGGTTACGAGCAGTACTTC.

This clone came up many times. The J gene is TRBJ2-2, the V gene TRBV19, with unresolved D. Germline CDR1 reads LNHDA; CDR2 reads SQIVND (reference sequence). The CDR3 consists of 13 residues. V lost 3 bases and J lost 4, with 6 bases in between. In DNA form, the CDR3 reads TGTGCCAGTAGTATGGGGTTCACCGGGGAGCTGTTTTTT. Translated: CASSMGFTGELFF.

This clone came up many times. The V call is TRBV11-3, the J call TRBJ1-1, with D maybe TRBD1 (5 bases). Trimming removed 2 bases from V and 1 base from J, with 8 bases in between. CDR1 is SGHNT, CDR2 YENEEA, per germline. The CDR3 has 14 residues. The chain's CDR3 is CASSLSRANTEAFF. The CDR3 DNA follows: TGTGCCAGCAGCTTAAGCAGGGCGAACACTGAAGCTTTCTTT.

This clone was seen repeatedly, ten times or more. J is TRBJ1-6 and V is TRBV11-3; D not certain. Germline CDR1 is SGHNT and CDR2 is YENEEA. The CDR3 is 14 amino acids. The V gene lost 4 bases and the J gene lost 8 bases, with 12 bases spanning the gap. Here the CDR3 reads CASSSTRSYSPLHF. In DNA, the CDR3 is TGTGCCAGCAGCTCTACGAGGTCCTATTCACCCCTCCACTTT.

This clone has at least ten counts. The V gene is TRBV30, the J gene TRBJ2-7; D ambiguous. Germline loops: CDR1 GTSNPN, CDR2 SVGIG (reference sequence). The CDR3 has 12 residues. Trimming left V 2 bases short and J 3 bases short, with 8 bases between. The CDR3 nucleotides read TGTGCCTGGAGTTCATTCGGCTACGAGCAGTACTTC. It codes for CAWSSFGYEQYF.

This clone was counted many times. This chain connects TRBV6-2 or TRBV6-3 to TRBJ1-1; D gene ambiguous. The CDR3 runs to 12 residues. V was trimmed by 7 bases and J by 5 bases, leaving 11 bases between them. Looked up from germline, CDR1 is MNHEY and CDR2 is SVGEGT. The CDR3 coding sequence is TGTGCCAGCACGGACCCGAGGACTGAAGCTTTCTTT. This sequence encodes CASTDPRTEAFF.

About this clone: A read error may be the cause here, since a much bigger clone is one base away. This chain connects TRBV5-4 to TRBJ2-7; D is possibly TRBD1 or TRBD2 (5 bases each). The CDR3 has 14 amino acids. Per the germline V gene, CDR1 is SGHNT and CDR2 is YYREEE (reference sequence). Trimming stripped 3 bases from V and 4 bases from J, with 14 bases between. The CDR3 is CASSSPIGAYEQYF. CDR3 bases: TGTGCCAGCAGCTCACCTATCGGGGCGTACGAGCAGTACTTC.

This clone was observed a handful of times. This rearrangement joins TRBV6-2 or TRBV6-3 to TRBJ2-1; D unclear. The ends were cut back, 11 bases at V and 5 bases at J, with 10 bases in the middle. This CDR3 is 11 amino acids long. The germline CDR1 and CDR2 sequences are MNHEY and SVGEGT. In nucleotides, the CDR3 is TGTGCCCCCCCGTGGGACAATGAGCAGTTCTTC. This translates into CAPPWDNEQFF.

This clone has at least ten counts. The CDR3 DNA reads as TGTGCCAGCAGTGAATTGTCAGGGGATTCACCCCTCCACTTT. Protein product: CASSELSGDSPLHF. The chain couples TRBV2 to TRBJ1-6; D possibly corresponds to TRBD1 (6 bases). The CDR3 loop spans 14 amino acids. The germline CDR1 and CDR2 sequences are SNHLY and FYNNEI. Trimming took 2 bases from V and 8 from J, leaving 10 bases between them.

This clone was observed a few times. The rearrangement links TRBV5-1 to TRBJ2-2, with no clear D. The V and J ends lost 0 bases and 6 bases respectively, with 12 bases between them. Germline V CDR1 and CDR2: SGHRS, YFSETQ. There are 15 residues in the CDR3. CDR3 protein: CASSLDSGYAGELFF. The CDR3 DNA sequence: TGCGCCAGCAGCTTGGATTCGGGCTACGCCGGGGAGCTGTTTTTT.

This clone turned up a few times. A single base separates this from a much larger clone, so it may be a read error. This CDR3 is also generated by other DNA sequences in the sample. The chain recombines TRBV20-1 with TRBJ1-4, with D perhaps matching TRBD1 (6 bases). Trimming took 3 bases from V and 11 from J, leaving 22 bases between them. CDR3 length equals 15 residues. Germline assignment: CDR1 DFQATT and CDR2 SNEGSKA (reference sequence). This CDR3 reads CSASSSGGSQEKLFF. For the CDR3, the DNA is TGCAGTGCTAGTAGTTCGGGGGGCTCACAGGAGAAACTGTTTTTT.

Only a few counts were recorded for this clone. V and J are TRBV4-1 and TRBJ1-2; TRBD1 matches 9 bases. The germline gives CDR1 MGHRA, CDR2 YSYEKL. The CDR3 sequence is 15 residues long. V was clipped by 3 bases and J by 3 bases; unmatched bases: 5. The CDR3 loop is CASSQGQGNHYGYTF. Here the CDR3 DNA reads TGCGCCAGCAGCCAGGGACAGGGAAACCACTATGGCTACACCTTC.

The sample holds a few counts of this clone. CDR3 sequence (DNA): TGTGCCAGCAGGGACGAGACCCGCTATAATTCACCCCTCCACTTT. It translates to CASRDETRYNSPLHF. This chain joins TRBV6-1 and TRBJ1-6; D call uncertain. The V and J ends lost 6 bases and 3 bases respectively, with 12 bases between them. This CDR3 comprises 15 residues. Germline V gene lookup returns CDR1 MNHNS and CDR2 SASEGT.

The chain links TRBV20-1 to TRBJ1-6, with a tentative D call TRBD1 (5 bases). Deletions cut 1 base from V and 7 bases from J, with 17 bases between. Germline CDR1 is DFQATT and CDR2 is SNEGSKA (reference sequence). CDR3 size: 16 residues. CDR3 sequence reads: CSARASGLRRNSPLHF. The CDR3, as DNA: TGCAGTGCTAGAGCGTCGGGACTCCGGAGGAATTCACCCCTCCACTTT.

This clone has a count of ten or more. This chain connects TRBV7-9 to TRBJ2-2, with 7 bases that match TRBD1. The CDR3 runs 18 residues. J lost 3 bases, V lost 5 bases, and 15 bases had no gene match. The germline CDR1 and CDR2 sequences are SEHNR and FQNEAQ (reference sequence). The CDR3 sequence is CASSPAAFLGTDTGELFF. DNA of the CDR3: TGTGCCAGCAGCCCTGCCGCGTTTCTCGGGACAGACACCGGGGAGCTGTTTTTT.

Comment on this clone: One junction end disagrees with the germline gene, perhaps due to a read error. CDR3 DNA: TGTGCCAGCAGCTCTCCGGAGCTTTACAATAAGCAGTTCTTC. The encoded protein is CASSSPELYNKQFF. The chain combines TRBV11-2 with TRBJ2-1, with D unresolved. The CDR3 has 14 amino acids. Looked up from germline, CDR1 is SGHAT and CDR2 is FQNNGV. The full variable domain, its missing parts supplied by reference TRBV11-2 and TRBJ2-1, is EAGVAQSPRYKIIEKRQSVAFWCNPISGHATLYWYQQILGQGPKLLIQFQNNGVVDDSQLPKDRFSAERLKGVDSTLKIQPAKLEDSAVYLCASSSPELYNKQFFGPGTRLTVL.

The chain is built from TRBV7-2 and TRBJ2-7; D remains unclear. V was cut by 5 bases and J by 0 bases, with 14 bases left in between. CDR3 length equals 15 residues. The germline gives CDR1 SGHTA, CDR2 FQGNSA. CDR3 amino acids: CASSPWAAISYEQYF. For the CDR3, the DNA is TGTGCCAGCAGCCCCTGGGCAGCGATCTCCTACGAGCAGTACTTC.

V is TRBV7-9 and J is TRBJ2-3, with 13 bases aligning to TRBD2. J lost 11 bases, V lost 5 bases, and 7 bases had no gene match. This CDR3 spans 14 amino acids. The germline V gene has CDR1 SEHNR and CDR2 FQNEAQ (reference sequence). The CDR3 nucleotides read TGTGCCAGCAGCAGGGGACTAGCGGGGAATCTGCAGTATTTT. Protein sequence: CASSRGLAGNLQYF.

This chain links TRBV6-1 with TRBJ2-6; D gene uncertain. Trimming pared 6 bases from V and 0 bases from J, leaving 12 bases between. Germline-derived CDR1 and CDR2 are MNHNS and SASEGT. The CDR3 totals 16 residues. DNA for the CDR3: TGTGCCAGCAGCCCCTACTGCGGCTCTGGGGCCAACGTCCTGACTTTC. It yields the protein CASSPYCGSGANVLTF.

This clone came up many times. V and J are TRBV5-1 and TRBJ1-4; D not resolved. V was clipped by 0 bases and J by 7 bases, with 4 bases between them. Germline CDR1 and CDR2: SGHRS and YFSETQ. CDR3 length: 12 amino acids. CDR3: CASSLGGEKLFF. In nucleotides, the CDR3 is TGCGCCAGCAGCTTGGGGGGTGAAAAACTGTTTTTT.

This clone has a count of ten or more. This chain uses TRBV6-2 or TRBV6-3 with TRBJ2-5; 10 bases agree with TRBD2. The ends lost 4 bases at V and 3 bases at J; junction bases unmatched: 17. Germline CDR1 and CDR2: MNHEY and SVGEGT. The CDR3 has 19 residues. The CDR3 spells CASSSPLAGGFVMEETQYF. CDR3 in DNA: TGTGCCAGCAGTTCCCCCTTAGCGGGAGGATTCGTCATGGAAGAGACCCAGTACTTC.

The gene calls are TRBV19 and TRBJ2-2, with 10 positions matching TRBD1. The CDR3 is 16 residues long. The V gene end was trimmed by 5 bases and the J gene end by 7 bases; junction bases not matched to a gene: 10. Germline lookup yields CDR1 LNHDA and CDR2 SQIVND (reference sequence). The CDR3 is CASSPYRDRGDGELFF. The CDR3 DNA is TGTGCCAGTAGTCCTTACCGGGACAGGGGTGACGGGGAGCTGTTTTTT.

Remarks on this clone: A much bigger clone sits one base away, suggesting this may be a read error. This chain uses TRBV20-1 with TRBJ2-3, with D uncertain. The CDR3 is 10 residues long. Germline V gene data show CDR1 as DFQATT and CDR2 as SNEGSKA (reference sequence). The CDR3 region is CSFGLCTQYF. CDR3 DNA: TGCAGCTTTGGTTTGTGTACGCAGTATTTT.

Ten or more counts support this clone. In DNA form, the CDR3 reads TGCGCCAGCGCCTCTAGCCTCCCTACAGATACGCAGTATTTT. Translating it yields CASASSLPTDTQYF. V and J are TRBV5-1 and TRBJ2-3, with D possibly TRBD2 on 5 matching bases. Between the trimmed V and J ends, which lost 7 bases and 3 bases, there was a span of 15 bases. CDR1 and CDR2 from the germline V gene are SGHRS and YFSETQ. There are 14 residues in the CDR3.

This clone came up many times. The chain uses TRBV11-1 and TRBJ2-3; D is unresolved. Trimming removed 1 base at V and 3 bases at J, with 5 bases between. Germline loops: CDR1 SGHAT, CDR2 FQDESV (reference sequence). The length of the CDR3 is 13 residues. CDR3 sequence (DNA): TGTGCCAGCAGCTTAGAGTGGACAGATACGCAGTATTTT. It codes for CASSLEWTDTQYF.

This clone was detected only a few times. The V and J genes are TRBV4-1 and TRBJ2-3; 15 bases are a match to TRBD2. Germline trimming cut 4 bases from V and 0 bases from J; bases unmatched to any gene: 5. CDR3 size: 18 residues. In germline, CDR1 is MGHRA, CDR2 YSYEKL. The DNA for the CDR3 is TGCGCCAGCAGCCCCGGACTAGCGGGAGGGCCTAGCACAGATACGCAGTATTTT. Amino acids: CASSPGLAGGPSTDTQYF.